The clone carrying this T cell receptor (beta chain) was counted many times. Antigen: not known. The germline gives CDR1 MDHEN, CDR2 SYDVKM. Trimming removed 3 bases from V and 10 bases from J, with 13 bases in between. The CDR3 runs to 13 residues. This sample is drawn from a study of T cells in Graves' hyperthyroidism and ophthalmopathy. General study findings and limits: Most expanded thyroid clonotypes above 0.001 also appeared in blood.

The CDR3 regions of TCR beta were amplified from RNA transcripts. HTBI primers were the set used in a first-round RT-PCR of the TCR CDR3. Each CDR3 protein is one row after TCRdb ran MiXCR on the multiplex PCR reads. In the table there are 200,000 or so distinct CDR3 sequences, less than 20% of which are singletons. Graves' hyperthyroidism showing no ophthalmopathy progression within 18 months was considered stable. This chain joins TRBV28 and TRBJ2-1; unclear D gene. The receptor was derived from a woman aged 45-60 years with Graves' hyperthyroidism. Source material: blood. The CDR3 sequence is CASSFIGSAEQFF. The CDR3 DNA reads as TGTGCCAGCAGTTTCATAGGGTCAGCGGAGCAGTTCTTC.